This TCR beta chain derives from a study of CD8 T cells in ankylosing spondylitis. Study-wide results and caveats: Disease-linked clones, CD8+, were relatively rare in peripheral blood. Within matched ankylosing spondylitis synovial fluid, disease-linked clones were reportedly significantly enriched.

Preparation of TCR beta libraries was done by quantitative 5'-RACE with molecular barcodes. TCRdb re-derived calls from the 5' RACE reads in MiXCR, one entry per CDR3 protein. The sample carries about 340,000 distinct CDR3 sequences, around 15% recorded once. As for this clonotype: The antigen is undetermined.

Trimming stripped 2 bases from V and 2 bases from J, with 15 bases between. The length of the CDR3 is 16 residues. Looked up from germline, CDR1 is SEHNR and CDR2 is FQNEAQ (reference sequence). V is TRBV7-9 and J is TRBJ1-2, with D possibly being TRBD1 (5 bases). The receptor's source is a male donor with ankylosing spondylitis or in good health (not recorded which). The sample comprised blood, either unsorted or a sorted T cell fraction (not recorded which). The CDR3 reads CASSLNLKGRNYGYTF. For the CDR3, the DNA is TGTGCCAGCAGCTTAAATCTTAAGGGGAGGAACTATGGCTACACCTTC.